One sample yielded the 2 T cell receptor beta chains listed below, sequenced in a study of technical replicates of blood from a few donors. Using immunoSEQ multiplex PCR, the repertoire was profiled, and TCRdb retains in-frame clones only, with some absent. The sample consists of about 82,000 clones, 94% of them appearing once. Sequenced sample: T cells isolated from PBMCs. Every receptor here comes from a human donor in good health.

This chain links TRBV25-1 with TRBJ1-1; 9 bases align to TRBD1. Trimming at V came to 9 bases and at J to 7 bases, leaving 12 bases not matched to a gene. CDR3 length equals 14 residues. Germline V CDR1 and CDR2: MGHDK, SYGVNS. The CDR3 sequence is CASQGWTGENEAFF. CDR3 in DNA: TGTGCCAGTCAGGGGTGGACAGGGGAAAATGAAGCTTTCTTT.

The rearrangement joins TRBV4-1 to TRBJ2-1; 13 bases line up with TRBD2. Germline CDR1 MGHRA, CDR2 YSYEKL. With 2 bases clipped from V and 1 base from J, the junction kept 2 bases outside the gene matches. This CDR3 is built from 17 residues. This CDR3 reads CASSQPGLAGSYNEQFF. The CDR3 region has the DNA TGCGCCAGCAGCCAACCGGGACTAGCGGGATCCTACAATGAGCAGTTCTTC.